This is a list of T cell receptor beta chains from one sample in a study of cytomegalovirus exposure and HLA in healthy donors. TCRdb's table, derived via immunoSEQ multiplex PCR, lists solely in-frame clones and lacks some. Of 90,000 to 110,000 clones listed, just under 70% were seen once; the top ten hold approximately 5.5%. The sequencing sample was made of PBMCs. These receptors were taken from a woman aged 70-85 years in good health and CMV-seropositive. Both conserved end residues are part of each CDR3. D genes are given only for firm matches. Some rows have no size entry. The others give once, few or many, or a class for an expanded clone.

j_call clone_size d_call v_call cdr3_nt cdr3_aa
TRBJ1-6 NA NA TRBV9 TGTGCCAGCAGCGTCGACAGTTATAATTCACCCCTCCACTTT CASSVDSYNSPLHF
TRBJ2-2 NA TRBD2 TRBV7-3 TGTGCCAGCAGCCCGGGGGGCCTAGCGGGGGGACTCACCGGGGAGCTGTTTTTT CASSPGGLAGGLTGELFF
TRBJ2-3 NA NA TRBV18 TGTGCCAGCTCTCCCACGGGAGATACGCAGTATTTT CASSPTGDTQYF
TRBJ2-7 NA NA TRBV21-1 TGTGCCAGCAGCTCCCGGGACAGCCACCTTTCCTACGAGCAGTACTTC CASSSRDSHLSYEQYF
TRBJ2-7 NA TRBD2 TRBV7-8 TGTGCCAGCACCTACACGGGAGCGAGACGCGGGGGAGGGGCCTACGAGCAGTACTTC CASTYTGARRGGGAYEQYF
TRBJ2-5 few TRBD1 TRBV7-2 TGTGCCAGCAGCTTAGCGACAGGGGTCGAGACCCAGTACTTC CASSLATGVETQYF
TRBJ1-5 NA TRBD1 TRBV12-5 TGTGCTAGTGGTTTGGTTCCCGGGACAGGCAATCAGCCCCAGCATTTT CASGLVPGTGNQPQHF
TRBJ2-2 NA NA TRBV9 TGTGCCAGCAGCGTAGGGGGGGGCAACACCGGGGAGCTGTTTTTT CASSVGGGNTGELFF
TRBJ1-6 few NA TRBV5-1 TGCGCCAGCAGCCCTGAGTCTGGGGGAGGTTCACCCCTCCACTTT CASSPESGGGSPLHF
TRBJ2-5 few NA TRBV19 TGTGCCAGTAGTGCGACAGGAGAAGAGACCCAGTACTTC CASSATGEETQYF
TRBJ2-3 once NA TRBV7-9 TGTGCCAGCAGCCCCCAGGGTTTGGGCAGGGCAGATACGCAGTATTTT CASSPQGLGRADTQYF
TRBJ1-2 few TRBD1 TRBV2 TGTGCCAGCAGTGTTTTCGGGACAGGGAGTGGCTACACCTTC CASSVFGTGSGYTF
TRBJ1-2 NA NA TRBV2 TGTGCCAGCAGCCTACAGGTGAGGAACTATGGCTACACCTTC CASSLQVRNYGYTF